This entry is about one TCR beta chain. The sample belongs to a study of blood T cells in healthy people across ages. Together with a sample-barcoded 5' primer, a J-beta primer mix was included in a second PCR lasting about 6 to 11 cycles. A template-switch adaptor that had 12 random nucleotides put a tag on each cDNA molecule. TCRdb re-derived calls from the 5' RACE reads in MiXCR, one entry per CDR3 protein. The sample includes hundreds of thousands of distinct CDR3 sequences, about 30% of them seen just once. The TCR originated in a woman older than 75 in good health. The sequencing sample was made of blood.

The CDR3 sequence is CASSGTGGGGEQYF. Here the CDR3 DNA reads TGCGCCAGCAGCGGTACAGGGGGTGGCGGCGAGCAGTACTTC. The V call is TRBV5-1, the J call TRBJ2-7; 8 bases are a match to TRBD1. The CDR3 covers 14 residues. V trimming: 4 bases; J trimming: 6 bases; junction bases outside the gene matches: 9. Germline V CDR1 and CDR2: SGHRS, YFSETQ.